These 15 T cell receptor beta chains share one sample of origin, sequenced in a study of blood T cell repertoires in COVID-19. TCRdb's copy holds only in-frame clones and misses some; the assay was immunoSEQ multiplex PCR. The data hold 95,000 to 150,000 clones, with about 80% observed a single time. Sequenced: peripheral blood. These receptors all come from a woman in her 50s with acute or convalescent COVID-19.

This sequence joins TRBV5-1 and TRBJ1-2; weak D call: TRBD1 (5 bases). CDR3 length: 16 amino acids. Trimming stripped 2 bases from V and 4 bases from J, with 18 bases between. Germline CDR1 is SGHRS and CDR2 is YFSETQ. Here the CDR3 DNA reads TGCGCCAGCAGCTTTAACAGGAGCCCCGTATTCTATGGCTACACCTTC. Translating it yields CASSFNRSPVFYGYTF.

This chain connects TRBV29-1 to TRBJ2-7, with TRBD2 matching 9 bases. J lost 5 bases, V lost 7 bases, and 15 bases had no gene match. CDR1 and CDR2 (germline): SQVTM, ANQGSEA. The CDR3 contains 15 residues. The CDR3 DNA reads TGCAGCGCCTTGGGTGGAGCGGGGGGTTTTGACGAGCAGTACTTC. Translated, it gives CSALGGAGGFDEQYF.

The V call is TRBV6-6, the J call TRBJ1-5; a weak D match, TRBD1 (5 bases). The CDR3 extends over 12 amino acids. Trimming took off 7 bases at V and 4 bases at J, with 8 bases between the two ends. Germline V lookup: CDR1 MNHNY, CDR2 SVGAGI (reference sequence). CDR3 amino acids: CASTQGNQPQHF. DNA for the CDR3: TGTGCCAGCACCCAGGGAAATCAGCCCCAGCATTTT.

This chain links TRBV6-5 with TRBJ1-5; TRBD1 might be the D (6 bases). V shed 5 bases and J shed 6 bases, with 8 bases lying between them. Germline lookup yields CDR1 MNHEY and CDR2 SVGAGI. The CDR3 has 12 residues. The CDR3 nucleotides are TGTGCCAGCAGTACAGGGAGTCAGCCCCAGCATTTT. Protein: CASSTGSQPQHF.

The genes are TRBV7-3 and TRBJ2-2; 7 bases are a match to TRBD2. CDR3 length: 15 amino acids. Germline trimming cut 6 bases from V and 0 bases from J; bases unmatched to any gene: 4. Germline CDR1 and CDR2: SGHTA and FQGTGA. The chain's CDR3 is CASSYGRSNTGELFF. The CDR3 region has the DNA TGTGCCAGCAGTTACGGGAGGTCGAACACCGGGGAGCTGTTTTTT.

The chain is built from TRBV24-1 and TRBJ1-2, with 9 bases lining up with TRBD1. The CDR3 totals 15 residues. Germline V gives CDR1 KGHDR, CDR2 SFDVKD. V trimming: 4 bases; J trimming: 5 bases; junction bases outside the gene matches: 7. The CDR3 DNA reads as TGTGCCACCAGTGACCCTCACGGGACAGGGTATGGCTACACCTTC. It is translated as CATSDPHGTGYGYTF.

The chain couples TRBV12-5 to TRBJ2-1; TRBD1 matches at 7 bases. The CDR3 runs 13 residues. V shed 2 bases, J shed 11 bases, and the junction held 6 bases outside the gene matches. Per germline, CDR1 LGHNT and CDR2 FRNRAP. CDR3 in DNA: TGTGCTAGTGGTTTGCCAAGACAGGGAAAGCAGTTCTTC. It is translated as CASGLPRQGKQFF.

The chain employs TRBV6-1 and TRBJ1-2, with no clear D. The CDR3 loop spans 14 amino acids. Per the germline V gene, CDR1 is MNHNS and CDR2 is SASEGT. V lost 3 bases and J lost 2, with 10 bases in between. The CDR3 coding sequence is TGTGCCAGCAGTGAGGAGTTGAGGAACTATGGCTACACCTTC. It encodes CASSEELRNYGYTF.

The chain employs TRBV28 and TRBJ1-1, with no clear D. Looked up from germline, CDR1 is MDHEN and CDR2 is SYDVKM. CDR3 length equals 15 residues. The V and J ends lost 7 bases and 1 base respectively, with 16 bases between them. The CDR3 protein is CASNILAVANTEAFF. In DNA form, the CDR3 reads TGTGCCAGCAACATTCTGGCTGTGGCGAACACTGAAGCTTTCTTT.

In this sample, this clone turned up a few times. V and J are TRBV30 and TRBJ2-1; 7 bases agree with TRBD1. Trimming cost V 4 bases and J 0 bases; bases outside gene matches: 12. Germline-derived CDR1 and CDR2 are GTSNPN and SVGIG (reference sequence). The CDR3 totals 17 residues. CDR3: CAWTHLPGQSSYNEQFF. CDR3 nucleotides: TGTGCCTGGACACATCTACCGGGACAGAGCTCCTACAATGAGCAGTTCTTC.

The chain employs TRBV27 and TRBJ2-2, with a tentative D call TRBD1 (5 bases). Germline CDR1 MNHEY, CDR2 SMNVEV (reference sequence). V shed 7 bases and J shed 0 bases, with 12 bases lying between them. This CDR3 region has 15 residues. CDR3 nucleotide sequence: TGTGCCAGCACCCGTGGGGCCGCGAACACCGGGGAGCTGTTTTTT. It is translated as CASTRGAANTGELFF.

This clone has just one count. The chain recombines TRBV5-1 with TRBJ2-2; weak D call: TRBD1 (5 bases). V was clipped by 3 bases and J by 7 bases, with 13 bases between them. The CDR3 runs to 14 residues. The germline gives CDR1 SGHRS, CDR2 YFSETQ. CDR3 sequence (DNA): TGCGCCAGCAGCTCCACTCCGGACAACGGGGAGCTGTTTTTT. As protein: CASSSTPDNGELFF.

This clone came up once. The chain couples TRBV20-1 to TRBJ2-5, with a weak D call TRBD1 (6 bases). The CDR3 runs to 11 residues. Germline V lookup: CDR1 DFQATT, CDR2 SNEGSKA (reference sequence). V dropped 3 bases and J dropped 4 bases, with 6 bases sitting between them. CDR3 sequence: CSARGAETQYF. The CDR3 region has the DNA TGCAGTGCTAGGGGGGCAGAGACCCAGTACTTC.

V is TRBV30 and J is TRBJ2-2; the D is unclear. With 0 bases removed from V and 0 bases from J, the gap between germline ends came to 11 bases. The CDR3 is 16 amino acids. CDR1 GTSNPN and CDR2 SVGIG come from the germline V gene (reference sequence). The CDR3 loop is CAWSVPRSANTGELFF. Here the CDR3 DNA reads TGTGCCTGGAGTGTACCCCGATCGGCGAACACCGGGGAGCTGTTTTTT.

The chain uses TRBV6-5 and TRBJ1-2; 7 positions agree with TRBD1. The CDR3 covers 12 residues. Trimming cost V 2 bases and J 8 bases; bases outside gene matches: 2. Germline V gene lookup returns CDR1 MNHEY and CDR2 SVGAGI. The CDR3 DNA follows: TGTGCCAGCAGTTACAGGGGGCTAGGCTACACCTTC. The encoded protein is CASSYRGLGYTF.